The 17 T cell receptor beta chains presented below share a single source sample, sequenced in a study of follicular helper T cells after annual influenza vaccination (dated by TCRdb to the late 2010s). What this sample's time point label stands for: 2013-2014 season, 7 days after vaccination. Library method: the immunoSEQ multiplex PCR assay. TCRdb mirrors the immuneACCESS table, restricted to in-frame sequences. Some clones are absent from its copies; in checked studies, under half trace to an unresolved V gene, and the reason for the others is unknown. Recorded for this sample are more than 7,000 clones; under 85% of them occurred a single time. Around 2.7% of the sample is in the top ten clones. This material consisted of CXCR5+ CD38- circulating T follicular helper cells from blood, taken 7 days after influenza vaccination. The cell subset or site label of this sample denotes: circulating Tfh, non-naive CD4+CXCR5+PD-1+ (ICOS+CD38+ or ICOS-CD38-). These receptors all stem from an adult who received the influenza vaccine.

V and J are TRBV21-1 and TRBJ2-7; TRBD1 is the table's D call and was not checked against the DNA. TRBV21-1 is listed as a pseudogene. This CDR3 contains 17 residues. The CDR3 DNA reads TGTGCCAGCAGCATAATCGACAGGGGGCTTAGCTCCTACGAGCAGTACTTC. Protein sequence: CASSIIDRGLSSYEQYF.

The chain carries TRBV18 and TRBJ2-1; 12 nucleotides match TRBD2. V gave up 6 bases and J gave up 7 bases; unmatched junction bases: 4. The germline gives CDR1 KGHSH, CDR2 LQKENI. The CDR3 is 14 amino acids. CDR3 amino acids: CASSPTSGSNEQFF. CDR3 DNA: TGTGCCAGCTCGCCGACTAGCGGGAGTAATGAGCAGTTCTTC. The full variable domain, its missing parts supplied by reference TRBV18 and TRBJ2-1, is NAGVMQNPRHLVRRRGQEARLRCSPMKGHSHVYWYRQLPEEGLKFMVYLQKENIIDESGMPKERFSAEFPKEGPSILRIQQVVRGDSAAYFCASSPTSGSNEQFFGPGTRLTVL.

The V call is TRBV18, the J call TRBJ2-7; D is unclear. The CDR3 covers 14 residues. The V gene lost 2 bases and the J gene lost 1 base, with 9 bases spanning the gap. Germline CDR1 and CDR2: KGHSH and LQKENI. The CDR3 coding sequence is TGTGCCAGCTCACCAGGCCAACAGTCCTACGAGCAGTACTTC. This sequence encodes CASSPGQQSYEQYF. Full variable domain (rest looked up from reference TRBV18 and TRBJ2-7): NAGVMQNPRHLVRRRGQEARLRCSPMKGHSHVYWYRQLPEEGLKFMVYLQKENIIDESGMPKERFSAEFPKEGPSILRIQQVVRGDSAAYFCASSPGQQSYEQYFGPGTRLTVT.

This rearrangement joins TRBV19 to TRBJ1-2, with D possibly being TRBD1 (5 bases). Germline assignment: CDR1 LNHDA and CDR2 SQIVND (reference sequence). V was trimmed by 3 bases and J by 8 bases, leaving 16 bases between them. CDR3 size: 14 residues. The CDR3 nucleotides read TGTGCCAGTAGTATCCCAGGGAATCTAGCGGGCTACACCTTC. Protein product: CASSIPGNLAGYTF.

This chain uses TRBV23-1 with TRBJ1-5; D ambiguous. TRBV23-1 is given ORF status, its function remaining uncertain. There are 15 residues in the CDR3. V shed 4 bases and J shed 1 base, with 11 bases lying between them. The CDR3 DNA sequence: TGCGCCAGCAGTCCCCCGTGGGGAAGCAATCAGCCCCAGCATTTT. Its protein product is CASSPPWGSNQPQHF.

This chain joins TRBV5-4 and TRBJ1-1; 10 bases fit TRBD1. Trimming took 2 bases from V and 5 from J; bases not matched to a gene: 3. There are 14 residues in the CDR3. Germline V CDR1 and CDR2: SGHNT, YYREEE (reference sequence). The CDR3 loop reads CASSLPGQGTEAFF. CDR3 DNA sequence: TGTGCCAGCAGCTTACCGGGACAGGGGACTGAAGCTTTCTTT.

The chain links TRBV7-9 to TRBJ1-5, with no clear D. V shed 5 bases and J shed 0 bases, with 17 bases lying between them. There are 17 residues in the CDR3. Germline V gene lookup returns CDR1 SEHNR and CDR2 FQNEAQ (reference sequence). The CDR3 coding sequence is TGTGCCAGCAGCCCAGGCTCAGGTTTCTATAGCAATCAGCCCCAGCATTTT. Amino acids: CASSPGSGFYSNQPQHF. The complete variable domain, with remaining parts taken from reference TRBV7-9 and TRBJ1-5, reads DTGVSQNPRHKITKRGQNVTFRCDPISEHNRLYWYRQTLGQGPEFLTYFQNEAQLEKSRLLSDRFSAERPKGSFSTLEIQRTEQGDSAMYLCASSPGSGFYSNQPQHFGDGTRLSIL.

The rearrangement uses TRBV6-1 and TRBJ2-7; 8 nucleotides match TRBD1. Trimming cost V 6 bases and J 2 bases; bases outside gene matches: 6. Germline CDR1 is MNHNS and CDR2 is SASEGT. This CDR3 is 14 amino acids long. CDR3 amino acids: CASSREQGAYEQYF. CDR3 nucleotide sequence: TGTGCCAGCAGCCGAGAACAGGGGGCCTACGAGCAGTACTTC.

The chain combines TRBV27 with TRBJ2-3; 7 bases map to TRBD2. Germline V gene lookup returns CDR1 MNHEY and CDR2 SMNVEV (reference sequence). The CDR3 is made up of 13 amino acids. V dropped 6 bases and J dropped 1; count of bases not matched to a gene: 1. The CDR3 DNA follows: TGTGCCAGCAGCCGGGAGGGCACAGATACGCAGTATTTT. As protein: CASSREGTDTQYF.

The rearrangement joins TRBV7-2 to TRBJ2-1, with 11 bases matching TRBD2. This CDR3 is 13 amino acids long. Germline CDR1 is SGHTA and CDR2 is FQGNSA. V lost 11 bases, J lost 3 bases, and 3 bases stayed unmatched. The CDR3 sequence: CAAGLAVYNEQFF. In DNA, the CDR3 is TGTGCCGCGGGACTAGCGGTCTACAATGAGCAGTTCTTC.

CDR3 amino acids: CASRLPGQSNQPQHF. CDR3 DNA sequence: TGTGCCAGCAGATTACCTGGACAGAGCAATCAGCCCCAGCATTTT. The V call is TRBV28, the J call TRBJ1-5; the D gene is possibly TRBD1 (6 bases). V dropped 6 bases and J dropped 1 base, with 13 bases sitting between them. Germline CDR1 is MDHEN and CDR2 is SYDVKM. The CDR3 runs to 15 residues.

The chain links TRBV7-8 to TRBJ2-2, with unresolved D. Trimming stripped 2 bases from V and 2 bases from J, with 9 bases between. The length of the CDR3 is 15 residues. Germline V CDR1 and CDR2: SGHVS, FQNEAQ. This chain's CDR3 is CASSLTRYNTGELFF. The CDR3 DNA follows: TGTGCCAGCAGCTTAACAAGGTACAACACCGGGGAGCTGTTTTTT.

The chain employs TRBV5-6 and TRBJ1-2, with 8 bases lining up with TRBD1. Germline V gene lookup returns CDR1 SGHDT and CDR2 YYEEEE. Losses at the gene ends were 0 bases for V and 7 bases for J; bases not matched to a gene: 8. This CDR3 has 15 amino acids. DNA for the CDR3: TGTGCCAGCAGCTTGGCCTTCGGGACAGGCCGTGGCTACACCTTC. This translates into CASSLAFGTGRGYTF. Complete variable domain (other parts from reference TRBV5-6 and TRBJ1-2): DAGVTQSPTHLIKTRGQQVTLRCSPKSGHDTVSWYQQALGQGPQFIFQYYEEEERQRGNFPDRFSGHQFPNYSSELNVNALLLGDSALYLCASSLAFGTGRGYTFGSGTRLTVV.

The CDR3 loop is CSVVRQDIPQETQYF. The CDR3, as DNA: TGCAGCGTTGTCCGCCAGGACATACCCCAAGAGACCCAGTACTTC. The rearrangement links TRBV29-1 to TRBJ2-5; D possibly corresponds to TRBD1 (5 bases). The CDR3 has 15 residues. Germline CDR1 and CDR2: SQVTM and ANQGSEA. V lost 4 bases and J lost 1, with 16 bases in between.

This rearrangement joins TRBV27 to TRBJ2-6; the D gene could be TRBD1 or TRBD2 (5 bases each). V gave up 2 bases and J gave up 0 bases, with 11 bases separating them. The CDR3 runs 17 residues. Germline V CDR1 and CDR2: MNHEY, SMNVEV (reference sequence). CDR3: CASSLVIGGSGANVLTF. The CDR3 nucleotides are TGTGCCAGCAGTTTAGTAATTGGGGGCTCTGGGGCCAACGTCCTGACTTTC.

V and J are TRBV28 and TRBJ1-4; D ambiguous. Germline CDR1 MDHEN, CDR2 SYDVKM. The CDR3 covers 15 residues. V was trimmed by 4 bases and J by 7 bases, leaving 16 bases between them. The CDR3 is CASSSQTGAREKLFF. The DNA of the CDR3 is TGTGCCAGCAGTTCACAAACCGGAGCACGTGAAAAACTGTTTTTT.

Comments on this clone: A junction boundary mismatches the germline segment, possibly from a read error. The chain couples TRBV18 to TRBJ2-7; D possibly corresponds to TRBD2 (5 bases). The CDR3 is 11 amino acids. Looked up from germline, CDR1 is KGHSH and CDR2 is LQKENI. For the CDR3, the DNA is TGTGCCAGCTCACAGGGAGACGAGCTTAACTTC. This codes for CASSQGDELNF.